This T cell receptor (beta chain) was documented in a study of cytomegalovirus exposure and HLA in healthy donors (dated by TCRdb to about 2017). About the study as a whole: An earlier analysis of under 600 of the donors reported more than 250 Gb of sequence data and 100 million to 130 million unique TCR beta sequences from 150 million to 200 million T cells. The number of donors typed differed by locus, with about 629-640 for A, B, C, DRB1 and DQB1, roughly 520 for DQA1, about 610 for DPA1, and roughly 450 for DPB1. Four to six DR-DQ haplotypes were handled as single units for association and clustering, since linkage in the cohort was strong. The study aimed to test whether cataloging public T cell receptors could reveal signatures of past pathogen exposure. Alongside the repertoire data, information on donor age, sex, ethnicity and CMV serostatus was compiled. The genetic ancestry cluster associated with self-reported Caucasian donors included 65% to 90% of the approximately 430 genotyped donors. The study profiled the T cell repertoires of hundreds of subjects by immunosequencing and related them to cytomegalovirus serostatus. To predict cytomegalovirus infection status, the study combined high-throughput TCR immunosequencing, statistical association of individual TCRs with disease status, and machine learning. HLA typing covered class I and class II loci at four-digit resolution. Among about 400 genotyped donors of the cohort, an average of about 240,000 unique TCR beta nucleotide sequences was sequenced per donor, of which about 19% were non-productive. A later genetic analysis took genome-wide SNP genotypes for about 55% of the 666 donors and used that subset as a discovery cohort. Along with the approximately 700-subject first cohort, a separate validation cohort of 120 different subjects was used. A later analysis re-analyzed previously published TCR beta repertoires from about 600 donors and added high-resolution HLA genotyping to study TCR occurrence patterns. The later analysis used no new phenotypic data to find candidate immune exposures, relying instead on TCR beta sequences and their occurrence across donors. Roughly 310 gigabases of sequencing data and approximately 93 million unique TCR sequences were included in an early release covering several hundred HLA-typed donors. An earlier analysis of roughly 580 of the donors used high-throughput TCR beta sequencing to judge whether each TCR beta V gene segment behaved as functional or pseudogenic. Every discovery cohort repertoire had been produced on one sequencing platform.

The germline V gene (reference sequence) yields SGHNT for CDR1 and YYREEE for CDR2. From its cysteine to its phenylalanine, the CDR3 spans 16 amino acids. The kept DNA is CDR3 alone, 48 bases in frame from the first base. The V and J ends are trimmed by 3 bases and 2 bases, leaving 17 bases between them. Regarding this clone: What antigen it recognizes has not been identified. No base qualities exist here, and no much larger clone lies one base off it.

On the study overall, not on this receptor specifically: A later genetic analysis associated a missense DCLRE1C variant with V-gene and J-gene trimming of TCR beta chains, and an independent cohort replicated the association. The presence/absence analyses assumed that sequencing depth was roughly uniform across donors, and that assumption may not be true. In a later analysis, most CMV-associated TCR beta chains were found to appear HLA-restricted, with HLA associations seemingly driven largely by CMV exposure. Across donors, most TCR sequences were observed very rarely, whereas some public TCRs were present in many individuals. A later analysis found that TCR association rates varied across HLA loci, with DRB1 alleles showing the most associated TCRs and HLA-C alleles the fewest. The classifier was reported to diagnose cytomegalovirus status with high specificity and sensitivity in both the original and validation cohorts. When HLA alleles, especially DR and DQ, strongly co-occurred, TCR associations were difficult to assign to individual alleles. In an earlier analysis of over 550 of the donors, most TCR beta V segments were observed in productive rearrangements about 90% or about 30% of the time, broadly matching IMGT annotations. A further reported finding was that TCR beta sequences accurately predicted the HLA-A and HLA-B alleles for most subjects in the first cohort. At a false discovery rate of 0.05, a later analysis linked 15,000 to 20,000 TCR beta sequences to specific HLA alleles. Linkage disequilibrium might explain the correlated functional status among segregating V segments, but an unknown experimental factor could not be excluded. Only TCR beta chains were sequenced in this cohort, and the absence of alpha or paired-chain data limited detectable features. According to a later genetic analysis, donors in an Asian-associated ancestry cluster had fewer N-insertions in productive TCRs than the roughly 670-donor mean. Some IMGT-functional V segments, including TRBV6-2 and TRBV6-3, could not be told apart with the 87-base-pair reads, so those segments were excluded. Because HLA typing was missing for some donors at each locus, association tests included only the typed subset. In vitro tests confirmed that a few of the cytomegalovirus-associated TCR beta chains recognize cytomegalovirus antigens. The study gave a list of under 200 TCR beta chains associated with cytomegalovirus. A later analysis found that HLA-associated TCR beta chains were more clonally expanded and had lower generation probabilities than equally common non-associated chains. In a later analysis, several top co-occurrence clusters were reported to appear linked to parvovirus B19, influenza, CMV and Epstein-Barr virus. Because counts were too low, roughly 16 rarely observed V segments, including chromosome 9 orphons, were excluded from the earlier analysis of around 640 of the donors. A group of highly shared sequence variants was considered likely to be a technical artifact of the sequencing pipeline. The authors suggested that the approach could potentially be generalized to other disease states and immunological phenotypes. The only immune exposure information available for the cohort was CMV serostatus.

The library was generated by the immunoSEQ multiplex PCR assay. The multiplex PCR relied on a mix of 60 forward primers for TCR Vbeta segments and 13 reverse primers for TCR Jbeta segments. The CDR3 region of rearranged TCR beta genes was amplified from genomic DNA with a multiplex PCR assay. Amplified TCR beta libraries were sequenced as 87-base-pair reads on the Illumina HiSeq System. On the study's bioinformatics: Across the 500 to 750 repertoires, a later analysis counted tens of millions of unique TCR beta chains, around 11 million of which were shared by at least two donors. Raw reads were error-corrected and collapsed into unique sequences with a nearest-neighbor algorithm that merged closely related sequences to remove PCR and sequencing errors. Alignment of CDR3 sequences to IMGT reference sequences was used to assign V, D and J gene segments. Each retained sequence needed at least a six-nucleotide match to both a V gene segment and a J gene segment. A rearrangement counted as productive if the CDR3 had no stop codons and remained in frame with V and J, and every other rearrangement counted as non-productive. Following IMGT convention, CDR3 was defined as the stretch from the second conserved V-encoded cysteine up to the conserved J-encoded phenylalanine. In an earlier analysis of more than 550 of the donors, sequences lacking an unambiguous match to a single V gene segment were excluded. An earlier analysis of 587 of the donors classified V segments as functional when productive rearrangements were above 56.7% and as segregating when the standard deviation between donors was above 5%. To diagnose cytomegalovirus status from the catalog of TCR beta chain sequences, a statistical classification framework was built. V and J gene assignment, in a later analysis, came from comparing TCR nucleotide sequences with IMGT/GENE-DB human TR gene sequences. A later analysis assigned CDR3 sequences and most-parsimonious VDJ recombination scenarios with the TCRdist pipeline. A later analysis defined each TCR beta chain by its CDR3 amino acid sequence plus V-gene family, and excluded reads lacking a unique V-gene family. As a way to deal with suspected cross-contamination and a sequencing artifact, a later analysis dropped 450 to 700 nucleotide sequences that were highly shared and had low generation probability. A later analysis calculated a clonal expansion index for each public chain from normalized within-repertoire ranks of inferred template counts. In a later analysis, generation probabilities were computed using a VDJ recombination model fitted to out-of-frame rearrangements, and the results were checked against IGoR. In a later analysis, hypergeometric tests were used to score TCR-TCR, TCR-HLA and TCR-CMV co-occurrence, with a repertoire-size bias correction applied to TCR pairs. False discovery rates were estimated in a later analysis by permuting HLA or CMV assignments 20 times. In a later analysis, co-occurring TCRs were grouped using DBSCAN, with TCRdist sequence similarity added in when clustering inside HLA-allele-positive subsets. Repertoires with fewer than 30,000 or more than 120,000 public chains were left out of co-occurrence clustering, as were a handful of repertoires with anomalous nucleotide sharing. In its TCRdb copy, this immuneACCESS table keeps in-frame sequences only and misses some clones. Where compared with another copy, unresolved V genes explain less than half of these, and the others have no known cause. That table is the source of V, J and clone size, and D and trimming were worked out from the DNA. The sample data list approximately 190,000 clones, and approximately 80% of these were observed just once. Of the sample, around 1.9% is held by the ten largest clones.

The cohort comprised fewer than 750 healthy bone marrow donors. Cohort members were all nominally healthy when sampled, although unrecorded immune exposures were likely present. The donor tested CMV seronegative and was one of the 352 seronegative cohort members. A peripheral blood sample was provided by each donor, and peripheral blood mononuclear cells were used for TCR beta sequencing. Genomic DNA extraction from the blood cell samples was performed with the Qiagen DNeasy Blood Extraction Kit. The sequence links TRBV5-4 to TRBJ1-2, with no D gene named confidently. The sample comprised PBMCs. This clonotype was obtained from a woman aged 25 to 39 in good health and CMV-seronegative. The nucleotide sequence reads TGTGCCAGCAGCTCGCGCTGGAGGTCATCCAACTATGGCTACACCTTC. It translates to CASSSRWRSSNYGYTF.